Sequencing of this T cell receptor beta chain was carried out in a study of Ad26.COV2.S vaccination and SARS-CoV-2 variants. This CDR3 spans 12 amino acids. The germline V and J ends were trimmed by 2 bases and 0 bases, with 4 bases remaining between them. Germline V gene data show CDR1 as GTSNPN and CDR2 as SVGIG (reference sequence). TCRdb's table, derived via immunoSEQ multiplex PCR, lists solely in-frame clones and lacks some. The repertoire consists of around 400,000 clones, with around four fifths occurring once and the leading ten covering more than 7%. Described treatment: some 20 received Ad26.COV2.S at low or high dose, single or two shots; about 5 received placebo; per-sample allocation not given. Sampling occurred on day 63 after the first vaccine or placebo injection.

The origin of this receptor is a person between 18 and 65 years old who received the Ad26.COV2.S COVID-19 vaccine or a placebo. The sequenced sample was peripheral blood, obtained in a trial of Ad26.COV2.S vaccine versus placebo. This sequence joins TRBV30 and TRBJ1-1; no reliable D call. The CDR3 protein is CAWSPVNTEAFF. The CDR3 nucleotides read TGTGCCTGGAGTCCCGTGAACACTGAAGCTTTCTTT.